The 6 T cell receptor beta chains listed next were all sequenced from one sample in a study of regulatory T cells in long-lasting Graves disease. The authors built TCR beta libraries using iRepertoire HTBI primers and Arm-PCR of CDR3 regions. TCRdb re-called the multiplex PCR reads through MiXCR, storing one row per CDR3 protein. The repertoire holds about 430,000 distinct CDR3 sequences, with roughly 15% as singletons. Time point meaning: newly diagnosed GD, antithyroid drugs for less than 3 months. The TCR library used RNA extracted from PBMCs. These records were also assigned to another study, of T cells in Graves' hyperthyroidism and ophthalmopathy.

This specimen consisted of peripheral blood mononuclear cells (PBMCs), obtained at new diagnosis, from a patient treated with antithyroid drugs. The receptors derive from a woman in her thirties or forties with Graves disease.

This clonotype was counted many times. The chain joins TRBV7-2 to TRBJ2-1; 11 bases agree with TRBD1. This CDR3 has 16 amino acids. The trim removed 1 base at V and 6 bases at J, leaving 5 bases unmatched. Germline CDR1 SGHTA, CDR2 FQGNSA. This chain's CDR3 is CASSLGSGTGGNEQFF. DNA of the CDR3: TGTGCCAGCAGCTTAGGCTCCGGGACAGGGGGCAATGAGCAGTTCTTC.

This clonotype was counted many times. The V and J genes are TRBV3-1 and TRBJ2-1; D is undetermined. The germline V and J ends were trimmed by 1 base and 5 bases, with 12 bases remaining between them. The CDR3 length is 15 residues. Looked up from germline, CDR1 is LGHDT and CDR2 is YNNKEL (reference sequence). The chain's CDR3 is CASSQVGLGNNEQFF. Written as DNA, the CDR3 is TGTGCCAGCAGCCAAGTAGGTTTAGGTAACAATGAGCAGTTCTTC.

The chain joins TRBV27 to TRBJ1-5; D might be TRBD1 (5 bases). From germline, CDR1 is MNHEY and CDR2 SMNVEV (reference sequence). The CDR3 runs to 14 residues. V dropped 4 bases and J dropped 5 bases, with 12 bases sitting between them. The CDR3: CASSSKRGHQPQHF. The CDR3 region has the DNA TGTGCCAGCAGTTCGAAGCGGGGACATCAGCCCCAGCATTTT.

The table lists this clonotype with many counts. The chain recombines TRBV11-3 with TRBJ2-2; D not certain. CDR3 length: 15 residues. The V and J ends lost 2 bases and 6 bases respectively, with 13 bases between them. The germline gives CDR1 SGHNT, CDR2 YENEEA. This CDR3 reads CASSLLTGIAGELFF. The CDR3 DNA follows: TGTGCCAGCAGCTTATTAACGGGCATTGCCGGGGAGCTGTTTTTT. The full variable domain, rest sourced from reference TRBV11-3 and TRBJ2-2, is EAGVVQSPRYKIIEKKQPVAFWCNPISGHNTLYWYLQNLGQGPELLIRYENEEAVDDSQLPKDRFSAERLKGVDSTLKIQPAELGDSAVYLCASSLLTGIAGELFFGEGSRLTVL.

This clonotype was counted many times. The chain links TRBV2 to TRBJ1-5; no firm D call. Germline lookup yields CDR1 SNHLY and CDR2 FYNNEI. V lost 1 base, J lost 2 bases, and 12 bases lay in between. The CDR3 sequence is 16 residues long. In DNA, the CDR3 is TGTGCCAGCAGTGAAGGAGAAAATTGGGGCAATCAGCCCCAGCATTTT. Protein product: CASSEGENWGNQPQHF.

This clonotype was seen at least ten times. The chain joins TRBV12-3 or TRBV12-4 to TRBJ1-1, with D unclear. Trimming removed 6 bases at V and 5 bases at J, with 10 bases between. The CDR3 spans 12 residues. CDR3 sequence reads: CASRLLVTEAFF. CDR3 DNA sequence: TGTGCCAGCAGACTACTAGTGACTGAAGCTTTCTTT.